A single sample is the source of the 18 T cell receptor beta chains below, sequenced in a study of blood T cell repertoires in COVID-19. The assay was immunoSEQ multiplex PCR, and TCRdb's table has in-frame clones only and misses some. Of more than 120,000 clones listed, 87% were seen once; the top ten hold roughly 35%. Sequences were obtained from peripheral blood. These receptors were obtained from a man aged 45-65 years who had recovered from COVID-19.

V and J are TRBV2 and TRBJ1-5; 8 bases agree with TRBD1. Germline V gene sequence: CDR1 SNHLY, CDR2 FYNNEI. Germline trimming cut 3 bases from V and 4 bases from J; bases unmatched to any gene: 2. The CDR3 is 14 amino acids. The CDR3 protein is CASSDNRGNQPQHF. The CDR3 DNA reads TGTGCCAGCAGTGATAACAGGGGGAATCAGCCCCAGCATTTT. The whole variable domain, remainder taken from reference TRBV2 and TRBJ1-5, is EPEVTQTPSHQVTQMGQEVILRCVPISNHLYFYWYRQILGQKVEFLVSFYNNEISEKSEIFDDQFSVERPDGSNFTLKIRSTKLEDSAMYFCASSDNRGNQPQHFGDGTRLSIL.

The rearrangement uses TRBV7-9 and TRBJ2-3; TRBD2 aligns across 10 bases. Germline V lookup: CDR1 SEHNR, CDR2 FQNEAQ (reference sequence). V gave up 4 bases and J gave up 2 bases; unmatched junction bases: 9. The length of the CDR3 is 17 residues. The CDR3 sequence: CASSWRASGGSTDTQYF. DNA for the CDR3: TGTGCCAGCAGCTGGAGGGCTAGCGGGGGATCCACAGATACGCAGTATTTT.

V gene TRBV27 combines with J gene TRBJ2-3; TRBD2 aligns across 9 bases. The CDR3 sequence is 16 residues long. Germline V gene data show CDR1 as MNHEY and CDR2 as SMNVEV (reference sequence). J gave up 7 bases and V 3 bases, and 11 bases lay outside the gene matches. As DNA, the CDR3 is TGTGCCAGCAGTTTCCTCTGGGTAGCGGGGGCCAATACGCAGTATTTT. Protein product: CASSFLWVAGANTQYF.

This sequence joins TRBV30 and TRBJ1-2; TRBD1 might be the D (6 bases). V shed 3 bases and J shed 6 bases, with 14 bases lying between them. CDR3 length equals 13 residues. Germline V CDR1 and CDR2: GTSNPN, SVGIG (reference sequence). The chain's CDR3 is CAWRFGGLDGYTF. The CDR3 nucleotides read TGTGCCTGGAGGTTCGGGGGGCTGGATGGCTACACCTTC.

The chain combines TRBV9 with TRBJ2-5; D call uncertain. This CDR3 is 14 amino acids long. The V gene's germline CDR1 is SGDLS and CDR2 YYNGEE. V dropped 4 bases and J dropped 5 bases, with 15 bases sitting between them. CDR3 DNA: TGTGCCAGCAGCCAGTCAGGCTCCTGGGAGACCCAGTACTTC. Amino acids: CASSQSGSWETQYF.

V and J are TRBV19 and TRBJ1-5, with D possibly TRBD1 on 5 matching bases. In germline, CDR1 is LNHDA, CDR2 SQIVND (reference sequence). Trimming left V 1 base short and J 5 bases short, with 6 bases between. The CDR3 spans 13 residues. CDR3 bases: TGTGCCAGTAGTATAGGGGGCGATCAGCCCCAGCATTTT. Protein product: CASSIGGDQPQHF.

This clone is a singleton in its sample. The chain is built from TRBV15 and TRBJ2-2; D is undetermined. CDR1 and CDR2 (germline): LNHNV, YYDKDF (reference sequence). There are 15 residues in the CDR3. The V gene lost 5 bases and the J gene lost 6 bases, with 16 bases spanning the gap. The CDR3 DNA reads TGTGCCACCAGCTCCAGCGAGAATTTAGCCGGGGAGCTGTTTTTT. Residues: CATSSSENLAGELFF.

V and J are TRBV5-6 and TRBJ2-7; 10 bases fit TRBD1. V lost 4 bases, J lost 0 bases, and 4 bases stayed unmatched. The CDR3 spans 15 residues. Germline CDR1 is SGHDT and CDR2 is YYEEEE. The CDR3, as DNA: TGTGCCAGCAGCCTGGGACAGGGGCACTCCTACGAGCAGTACTTC. This encodes CASSLGQGHSYEQYF.

V gene TRBV6-1 combines with J gene TRBJ1-2; 7 nucleotides match TRBD1. V dropped 8 bases and J dropped 5; count of bases not matched to a gene: 5. This CDR3 is built from 12 residues. Germline V gene data show CDR1 as MNHNS and CDR2 as SASEGT. For the CDR3, the DNA is TGTGCCAGCCTTCAGGGGGGATATGGCTACACCTTC. Translated: CASLQGGYGYTF.

The J gene is TRBJ1-1, the V gene TRBV11-2; D is unresolved. CDR1 is SGHAT and CDR2 is FQNNGV in the germline V gene. The CDR3 is 13 amino acids. With 5 bases removed from V and 3 bases from J, the gap between germline ends came to 10 bases. The CDR3 coding sequence is TGTGCCAGCAGCCTCCGAGGTGACACTGAAGCTTTCTTT. Amino acids: CASSLRGDTEAFF.

The rearrangement uses TRBV18 and TRBJ1-5, with 8 bases matching TRBD1. Trimming cost V 3 bases and J 7 bases; bases outside gene matches: 8. CDR3 length equals 15 residues. Germline CDR1 KGHSH, CDR2 LQKENI. The DNA for the CDR3 is TGTGCCAGCTCACCGAACAGGGGGGCGGAACAGCCCCAGCATTTT. This encodes CASSPNRGAEQPQHF. The complete variable domain, with remaining parts taken from reference TRBV18 and TRBJ1-5, reads NAGVMQNPRHLVRRRGQEARLRCSPMKGHSHVYWYRQLPEEGLKFMVYLQKENIIDESGMPKERFSAEFPKEGPSILRIQQVVRGDSAAYFCASSPNRGAEQPQHFGDGTRLSIL.

This chain joins TRBV6-1 and TRBJ2-1; 11 positions agree with TRBD1. CDR3 length equals 15 residues. V dropped 3 bases and J dropped 3; count of bases not matched to a gene: 1. Germline V lookup: CDR1 MNHNS, CDR2 SASEGT. Here the CDR3 reads CASSEGQGVYNEQFF. In DNA, the CDR3 is TGTGCCAGCAGTGAGGGACAGGGGGTCTACAATGAGCAGTTCTTC.

This chain connects TRBV6-2 or TRBV6-3 to TRBJ2-7, with TRBD2 as a possible D gene (5 bases). Between the trimmed V and J ends, which lost 0 bases and 6 bases, there was a span of 12 bases. The CDR3 contains 14 residues. Per the germline V gene, CDR1 is MNHEY and CDR2 is SVGEGT. CDR3 sequence: CASSYSRGFGEQYF. The CDR3 DNA sequence: TGTGCCAGCAGTTACTCGAGAGGGTTCGGCGAGCAGTACTTC.

The V call is TRBV6-1, the J call TRBJ1-1, with D possibly being TRBD1 (5 bases). From germline, CDR1 is MNHNS and CDR2 SASEGT. The CDR3 extends over 13 amino acids. V gave up 4 bases and J gave up 2 bases, with 8 bases separating them. The DNA for the CDR3 is TGTGCCAGCAGTGTGACAGTTAACACTGAAGCTTTCTTT. It encodes CASSVTVNTEAFF.

V gene TRBV19 combines with J gene TRBJ1-1; D is possibly TRBD1 (6 bases). Germline V CDR1 and CDR2: LNHDA, SQIVND (reference sequence). V was shortened by 5 bases and J by 8 bases, with 18 bases between the two germline ends. The CDR3 spans 14 residues. Here the CDR3 DNA reads TGTGCCAGTAGTTACCAGGGGCTCGTGTTGGAAGCTTTCTTT. Amino acids: CASSYQGLVLEAFF.

J is TRBJ1-4 and V is TRBV7-6, with TRBD1 matching 7 bases. This CDR3 has 14 residues. After removal of 4 bases from V and 13 bases from J, the junction contained 12 bases not matched to a gene. Germline V lookup: CDR1 SGHVS, CDR2 FNYEAQ. CDR3 sequence (DNA): TGTGCCAGCAGCTCCGGAACAGGGGCCCTACGACTGTTTTTT. Encoded protein: CASSSGTGALRLFF.

The chain uses TRBV19 and TRBJ2-7; D is uncertain. This CDR3 has 12 residues. V lost 10 bases to trimming and J lost 0 bases, with 10 bases between them. CDR1 and CDR2 (germline): LNHDA, SQIVND (reference sequence). CDR3 sequence (DNA): TGTGCCACCTCAGGTAGCTCCTACGAGCAGTACTTC. Amino acids: CATSGSSYEQYF.

This clone has only one observation. This sequence joins TRBV11-3 and TRBJ2-3, with 9 bases identical to TRBD1. Trimming cost V 2 bases and J 5 bases; bases outside gene matches: 11. Germline V gene sequence: CDR1 SGHNT, CDR2 YENEEA. This CDR3 has 17 amino acids. Written as DNA, the CDR3 is TGTGCCAGCAGCTTACATGAGTCGGGACAGGGAGTAGATACGCAGTATTTT. This sequence encodes CASSLHESGQGVDTQYF.